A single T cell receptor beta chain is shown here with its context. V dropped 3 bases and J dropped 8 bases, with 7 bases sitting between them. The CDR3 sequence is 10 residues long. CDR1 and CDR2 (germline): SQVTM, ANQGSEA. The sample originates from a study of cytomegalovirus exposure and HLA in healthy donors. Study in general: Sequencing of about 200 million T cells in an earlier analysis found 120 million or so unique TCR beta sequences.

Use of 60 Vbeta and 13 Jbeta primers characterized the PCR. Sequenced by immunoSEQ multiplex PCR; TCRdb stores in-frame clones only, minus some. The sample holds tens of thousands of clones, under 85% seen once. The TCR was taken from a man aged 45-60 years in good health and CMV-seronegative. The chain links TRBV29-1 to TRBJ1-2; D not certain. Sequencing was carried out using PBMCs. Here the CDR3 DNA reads TGCAGCGTTGATTCAGTAGGCTACACCTTC. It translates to CSVDSVGYTF.